The 21 T cell receptor beta chains presented below share a single source sample, sequenced in a study of PD-1 blockade in mismatch repair-deficient tumors. This table comes from immunoSEQ multiplex PCR, and its TCRdb copy is limited to in-frame clones, with some not included. The table lists 85,000 to 130,000 clones, 82% of them singletons, with 6.3% in the top ten. The source was peripheral blood, collected 36 weeks after starting pembrolizumab. These receptors were taken from an adult with mismatch repair-deficient cancer.

The CDR3 nucleotides are TGTGCCATCTCCGGACTAGCGGAGAGCACAGATACGCAGTATTTT. This gives the protein CAISGLAESTDTQYF. The V and J genes are TRBV10-3 and TRBJ2-3; 10 nucleotides match TRBD2. Losses at the gene ends were 8 bases for V and 0 bases for J; bases not matched to a gene: 5. The CDR3 has 15 residues. Germline CDR1 reads ENHRY; CDR2 reads SYGVKD.

This sequence joins TRBV2 and TRBJ2-2; D call uncertain. The CDR3 sequence is 13 residues long. Germline lookup yields CDR1 SNHLY and CDR2 FYNNEI. The V end was cut by 7 bases, the J end by 5 bases, with 11 bases between. This CDR3 reads CASTFSGTGELFF. CDR3 DNA: TGTGCCAGCACCTTCTCCGGGACCGGGGAGCTGTTTTTT.

The chain couples TRBV5-4 to TRBJ1-1, with TRBD1 as a possible D gene (5 bases). The length of the CDR3 is 13 residues. V was trimmed by 5 bases and J by 1 base, leaving 9 bases between them. Germline CDR1 and CDR2: SGHNT and YYREEE (reference sequence). CDR3 loop: CASRPTGNTEAFF. CDR3 DNA sequence: TGTGCCAGCAGACCTACAGGGAACACTGAAGCTTTCTTT.

This chain joins TRBV10-3 and TRBJ2-5; D is possibly TRBD2 (6 bases). The CDR3 is 15 residues long. Trimming left V 3 bases short and J 4 bases short, with 15 bases between. The germline V gene encodes CDR1 ENHRY and CDR2 SYGVKD. The CDR3 DNA reads TGTGCCATCAGTGAAACGGGACTGGAGGGAGAGACCCAGTACTTC. The encoded protein is CAISETGLEGETQYF.

This chain joins TRBV30 and TRBJ1-1; D gene unclear. CDR3 length: 14 residues. CDR1 and CDR2 (germline): GTSNPN, SVGIG (reference sequence). Trimming shortened V by 3 bases and J by 0 bases, and 11 bases separated the two germline ends. CDR3: CAWRNLGVNTEAFF. The CDR3 DNA follows: TGTGCCTGGAGGAACCTCGGGGTGAACACTGAAGCTTTCTTT.

The J gene is TRBJ2-5, the V gene TRBV6-5; D possibly corresponds to TRBD2 (7 bases). The V gene lost 2 bases and the J gene lost 7 bases, with 17 bases spanning the gap. The CDR3 is made up of 15 amino acids. Germline values: CDR1 MNHEY, CDR2 SVGAGI. DNA of the CDR3: TGTGCCAGCAGTTACGGGGGGGGGCAGGGCGGGACCCAGTACTTC. This encodes CASSYGGGQGGTQYF.

The CDR3 sequence is CASSPPGSGSGANVLTF. CDR3 nucleotide sequence: TGTGCCAGCTCACCACCGGGATCCGGCTCTGGGGCCAACGTCCTGACTTTC. This chain connects TRBV18 to TRBJ2-6, with D hard to call. CDR1 KGHSH and CDR2 LQKENI come from the germline V gene. The CDR3 loop spans 17 amino acids. With 0 bases removed from V and 0 bases from J, the gap between germline ends came to 9 bases.

V and J are TRBV2 and TRBJ2-1; tentative D call: TRBD2 (6 bases). The V and J ends lost 8 bases and 1 base respectively, with 9 bases between them. Germline CDR1 SNHLY, CDR2 FYNNEI. The CDR3 is 13 amino acids. The CDR3: CASRGTSYNEQFF. The CDR3 nucleotides are TGTGCCAGCCGTGGGACTTCCTACAATGAGCAGTTCTTC.

The chain is built from TRBV5-4 and TRBJ1-4; D call uncertain. Trimming took off 4 bases at V and 8 bases at J, with 15 bases between the two ends. This CDR3 region has 14 residues. The germline V gene encodes CDR1 SGHNT and CDR2 YYREEE (reference sequence). In nucleotides, the CDR3 is TGTGCCAGCAGCCCGGCCGGGTTCAGAGAAAAACTGTTTTTT. It specifies CASSPAGFREKLFF.

The chain carries TRBV2 and TRBJ1-1; no firm D call. Germline CDR1 reads SNHLY; CDR2 reads FYNNEI. The CDR3 spans 14 residues. Between the trimmed V and J ends, which lost 3 bases and 0 bases, there was a span of 8 bases. DNA of the CDR3: TGTGCCAGCAGTGATCGGGCGGTGAACACTGAAGCTTTCTTT. The encoded protein is CASSDRAVNTEAFF.

The chain combines TRBV20-1 with TRBJ1-2; D may be TRBD1 (6 bases). Germline lookup yields CDR1 DFQATT and CDR2 SNEGSKA (reference sequence). V was trimmed by 8 bases and J by 6 bases, leaving 13 bases between them. This CDR3 has 11 amino acids. The CDR3 sequence: CSPWTADGYTF. CDR3 in DNA: TGCAGTCCCTGGACAGCCGATGGCTACACCTTC.

V is TRBV5-1 and J is TRBJ2-1, with a possible D match to TRBD2 (6 bases). The CDR3 is made up of 15 amino acids. Germline-derived CDR1 and CDR2 are SGHRS and YFSETQ. V lost 4 bases, J lost 3 bases, and 14 bases lay in between. As DNA, the CDR3 is TGCGCCAGCAGCCAACAAGCGGGTAACTACAATGAGCAGTTCTTC. Its protein product is CASSQQAGNYNEQFF.

The chain combines TRBV7-6 with TRBJ2-2, with a tentative D call TRBD2 (6 bases). The CDR3 extends over 14 amino acids. V lost 5 bases and J lost 4, with 11 bases in between. From germline, CDR1 is SGHVS and CDR2 FNYEAQ. The CDR3 sequence: CASSPGLRTGELFF. CDR3 coding DNA: TGTGCCAGCAGCCCGGGACTTCGCACCGGGGAGCTGTTTTTT. The variable domain in full, with the rest retrieved from reference TRBV7-6 and TRBJ2-2, is GAGVSQSPRYKVTKRGQDVALRCDPISGHVSLYWYRQALGQGPEFLTYFNYEAQQDKSGLPNDRFSAERPEGSISTLTIQRTEQRDSAMYRCASSPGLRTGELFFGEGSRLTVL.

The rearrangement joins TRBV19 to TRBJ2-3; 7 bases fit TRBD2. This CDR3 comprises 16 residues. Germline assignment: CDR1 LNHDA and CDR2 SQIVND (reference sequence). Trimming at V came to 10 bases and at J to 0 bases, leaving 13 bases not matched to a gene. Here the CDR3 reads CATKTLAASSTDTQYF. The CDR3 coding sequence is TGTGCCACTAAGACGCTAGCGGCATCTAGCACAGATACGCAGTATTTT.

V gene TRBV14 combines with J gene TRBJ2-2; the match to TRBD1 covers 12 bases. CDR3 size: 17 residues. Trimming at V came to 4 bases and at J to 7 bases, leaving 10 bases not matched to a gene. Germline assignment: CDR1 SGHDN and CDR2 FVKESK. The CDR3 here is CASSRYPGTGGIGELFF. In nucleotides, the CDR3 is TGTGCCAGCAGCCGTTATCCCGGGACAGGGGGCATCGGGGAGCTGTTTTTT.

CDR3 region: CAISESMGTGAYTEAFF. The CDR3, as DNA: TGTGCCATCAGTGAGTCCATGGGGACAGGGGCGTACACTGAAGCTTTCTTT. J is TRBJ1-1 and V is TRBV10-3; 10 bases fit TRBD1. The CDR3 is made up of 17 amino acids. Germline assignment: CDR1 ENHRY and CDR2 SYGVKD. Trimming at V came to 0 bases and at J to 3 bases, leaving 7 bases not matched to a gene.

The chain combines TRBV21-1 with TRBJ1-5; the DNA was not compared with TRBD1, the D call given in the table. TRBV21-1 is a documented pseudogene. The CDR3 contains 13 residues. CDR3 sequence: CASIQERGQPQHF. CDR3 nucleotides: TGTGCCAGCATACAGGAAAGGGGTCAGCCCCAGCATTTT.

The gene calls are TRBV19 and TRBJ1-1; D not resolved. V lost 6 bases to trimming and J lost 1 base, with 9 bases between them. The CDR3 spans 13 residues. Looked up from germline, CDR1 is LNHDA and CDR2 is SQIVND (reference sequence). This CDR3 is CASSQNKNTEAFF. The CDR3 DNA sequence: TGTGCCAGTAGCCAGAATAAGAACACTGAAGCTTTCTTT.

This clone was seen just once. The J gene is TRBJ1-1, the V gene TRBV27; D is uncertain. The CDR3 spans 13 residues. V lost 5 bases, J lost 1 base, and 8 bases lay in between. The germline V gene has CDR1 MNHEY and CDR2 SMNVEV (reference sequence). The CDR3, as DNA: TGTGCCAGCAGTACGGGATGGAACACTGAAGCTTTCTTT. As protein: CASSTGWNTEAFF.

This chain joins TRBV6-6 and TRBJ1-1; D not certain. The CDR3 length is 13 residues. Trimming stripped 3 bases from V and 6 bases from J, with 11 bases between. The germline gives CDR1 MNHNY, CDR2 SVGAGI (reference sequence). This CDR3 reads CASSYMEGAEAFF. Here the CDR3 DNA reads TGTGCCAGCAGTTATATGGAGGGAGCTGAAGCTTTCTTT.

This chain joins TRBV19 and TRBJ1-2; D not certain. Looked up from germline, CDR1 is LNHDA and CDR2 is SQIVND (reference sequence). The V gene lost 6 bases and the J gene lost 8 bases, with 16 bases spanning the gap. The CDR3 extends over 13 amino acids. The CDR3 region has the DNA TGTGCCAGTAGAAGTAACGCCCGAAGGGGCTACACCTTC. It codes for CASRSNARRGYTF.